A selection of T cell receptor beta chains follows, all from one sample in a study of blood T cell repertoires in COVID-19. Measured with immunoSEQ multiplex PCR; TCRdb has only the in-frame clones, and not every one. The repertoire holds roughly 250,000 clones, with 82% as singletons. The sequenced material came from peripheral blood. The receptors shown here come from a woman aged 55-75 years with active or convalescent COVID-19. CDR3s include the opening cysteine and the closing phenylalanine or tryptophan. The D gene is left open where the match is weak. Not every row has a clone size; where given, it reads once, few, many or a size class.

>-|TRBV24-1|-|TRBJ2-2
CATSEPVSGELFF
TGTGCCACCAGTGAGCCAGTGTCCGGGGAGCTGTTTTTT
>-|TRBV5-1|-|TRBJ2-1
CASSFSGPPGNEQFF
TGCGCCAGCAGCTTCTCGGGTCCCCCAGGGAATGAGCAGTTCTTC
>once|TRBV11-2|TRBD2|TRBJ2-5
CASSFNGGGVETQYF
TGTGCCAGCAGCTTTAATGGCGGGGGGGTGGAGACCCAGTACTTC
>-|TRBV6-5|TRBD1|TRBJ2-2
CASTRQGNTGELFF
TGTGCCAGCACTAGACAGGGGAACACCGGGGAGCTGTTTTTT
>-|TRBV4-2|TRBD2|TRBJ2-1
CASSWTSGGPERPNEQFF
TGTGCCAGCAGTTGGACTAGCGGGGGGCCTGAGCGGCCAAATGAGCAGTTCTTC
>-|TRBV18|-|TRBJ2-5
CASSPPIGETQYF
TGTGCCAGCTCACCACCCATTGGCGAGACCCAGTACTTC
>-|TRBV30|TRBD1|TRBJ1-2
CAWEGDRAYGYTF
TGTGCCTGGGAGGGCGACAGGGCCTATGGCTACACCTTC
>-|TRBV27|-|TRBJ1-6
CASSSSLTGRISPLHF
TGTGCCAGCAGTTCATCCCTGACAGGTCGGATATCACCCCTCCACTTT
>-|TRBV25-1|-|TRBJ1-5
CASSESGAAYSNQPQHF
TGTGCCAGCAGTGAATCAGGGGCAGCGTATAGCAATCAGCCCCAGCATTTT
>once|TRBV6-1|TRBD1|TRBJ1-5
CASSERGRGLSSNQPQHF
TGTGCCAGCAGTGAAAGGGGCAGGGGGCTTAGTAGCAATCAGCCCCAGCATTTT
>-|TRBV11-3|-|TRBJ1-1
CASSLEPGRNTEAFF
TGTGCCAGCAGCTTAGAGCCAGGCCGGAACACTGAAGCTTTCTTT
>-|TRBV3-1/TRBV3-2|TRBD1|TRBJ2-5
CASSQDRGQARTQYF
TGTGCCAGCAGCCAAGACAGGGGGCAAGCCCGGACCCAGTACTTC
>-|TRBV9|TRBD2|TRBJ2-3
CASSGPGTSGGANTDTQYF
TGTGCCAGCAGCGGACCCGGGACTAGCGGGGGGGCCAACACAGATACGCAGTATTTT
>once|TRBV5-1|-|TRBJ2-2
CASSLGTGMGELFF
TGCGCCAGCAGCTTGGGAACAGGGATGGGGGAGCTGTTTTTT
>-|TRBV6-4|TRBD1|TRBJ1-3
CASSDPKTQGAGNTIYF
TGTGCCAGCAGTGACCCAAAAACACAGGGGGCCGGAAACACCATATATTTT
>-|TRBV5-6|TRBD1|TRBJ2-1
CASSPGGGTGAGEQFF
TGTGCCAGCAGCCCCGGCGGCGGGACAGGGGCAGGTGAGCAGTTCTTC
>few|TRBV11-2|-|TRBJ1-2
CASSLDTHRVSDYGYTF
TGTGCCAGCAGCTTAGATACCCACAGGGTCTCCGACTATGGCTACACCTTC
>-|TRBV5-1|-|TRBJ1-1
CASRDSGNTEAFF
TGCGCCAGCAGGGATTCGGGGAACACTGAAGCTTTCTTT
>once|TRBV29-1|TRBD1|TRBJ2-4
CSVGTGGYLAKNIQYF
TGCAGCGTTGGGACAGGGGGCTACCTAGCCAAAAACATTCAGTACTTC
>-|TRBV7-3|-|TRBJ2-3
CASSLFGGGTDTQYF
TGTGCCAGCAGCTTATTTGGGGGCGGCACAGATACGCAGTATTTT
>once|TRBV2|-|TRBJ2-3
CASILTDTQYF
TGTGCCAGCATCCTGACAGATACGCAGTATTTT
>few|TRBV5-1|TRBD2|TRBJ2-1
CASSLRAGGYNEQFF
TGCGCCAGCAGCTTAAGAGCGGGGGGATACAATGAGCAGTTCTTC
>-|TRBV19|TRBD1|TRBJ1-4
CATRDRGWRSEKLFF
TGTGCCACCAGGGACAGGGGGTGGAGGAGCGAAAAACTGTTTTTT
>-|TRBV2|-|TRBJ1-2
CASTTGGDYGYTF
TGTGCCAGTACCACGGGGGGGGACTATGGCTACACCTTC
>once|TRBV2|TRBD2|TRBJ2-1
CASSYSGGTNEQFF
TGTGCCAGCAGTTATAGCGGGGGGACGAATGAGCAGTTCTTC
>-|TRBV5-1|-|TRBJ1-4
CASSLAQGQEKLFF
TGCGCCAGCAGCTTGGCCCAGGGTCAGGAAAAACTGTTTTTT
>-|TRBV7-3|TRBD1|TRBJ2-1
CASSSQGQGTEQFF
TGTGCCAGCAGTAGTCAGGGACAGGGAACTGAGCAGTTCTTC
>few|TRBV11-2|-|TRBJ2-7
CASSLVGRGNDEQYF
TGTGCCAGCAGCTTAGTCGGCAGAGGGAACGACGAGCAGTACTTC
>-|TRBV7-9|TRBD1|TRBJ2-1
CASSGGQGTYNEQFF
TGTGCCAGCAGCGGGGGACAGGGAACCTACAATGAGCAGTTCTTC
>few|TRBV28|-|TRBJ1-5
CASSFGQPQHF
TGTGCCAGCAGTTTCGGTCAGCCCCAGCATTTT
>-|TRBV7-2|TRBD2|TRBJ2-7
CASKWGGGTYEQYF
TGTGCCAGCAAATGGGGCGGGGGGACCTACGAGCAGTACTTC
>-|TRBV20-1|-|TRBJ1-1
CSAIDTEAFF
TGCAGTGCTATAGACACTGAAGCTTTCTTT
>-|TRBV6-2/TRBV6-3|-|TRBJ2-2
CASSYVSSSVGGELFF
TGTGCCAGCAGTTACGTCTCTAGCTCGGTTGGCGGGGAGCTGTTTTTT
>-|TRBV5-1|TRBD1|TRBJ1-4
CASSLQGGVSTNEKLFF
TGCGCCAGCAGCTTGCAGGGGGGAGTATCAACTAATGAAAAACTGTTTTTT
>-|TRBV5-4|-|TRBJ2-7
CASSLEEYREQYF
TGTGCCAGCAGCTTGGAGGAGTATCGGGAGCAGTACTTC
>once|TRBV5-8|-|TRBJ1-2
CASNLGGHVNYGYTF
TGTGCCAGCAATTTGGGGGGGCATGTCAACTATGGCTACACCTTC
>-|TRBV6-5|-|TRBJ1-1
CASSGQSGTEAFF
TGTGCCAGCTCGGGACAATCCGGTACTGAAGCTTTCTTT
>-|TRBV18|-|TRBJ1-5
CASSPGGGFDQPQHF
TGTGCCAGCTCACCGGGGGGTGGGTTTGATCAGCCCCAGCATTTT
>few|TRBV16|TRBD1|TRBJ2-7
CASSPINILGQGSYEQYF
TGTGCCAGCAGCCCTATCAATATTTTGGGACAGGGGTCCTACGAGCAGTACTTC
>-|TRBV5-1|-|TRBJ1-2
CASALSLNYGYTF
TGCGCCAGCGCACTATCTTTAAACTATGGCTACACCTTC
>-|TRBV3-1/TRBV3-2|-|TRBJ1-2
CASSQLRTDKYGYTF
TGTGCCAGCAGCCAATTAAGGACAGACAAATATGGCTACACCTTC
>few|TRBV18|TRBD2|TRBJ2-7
CASSPRNRGGTYEQYF
TGTGCCAGCTCACCAAGAAATCGGGGGGGGACCTACGAGCAGTACTTC
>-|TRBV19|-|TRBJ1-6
CASSLGGRTYNSPLHF
TGTGCCAGTAGCTTGGGGGGACGGACCTATAATTCACCCCTCCACTTT
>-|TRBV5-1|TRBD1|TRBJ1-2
CASSQSPGQGYEIYGYTF
TGCGCCAGCAGCCAATCCCCGGGACAGGGGTACGAAATCTATGGCTACACCTTC
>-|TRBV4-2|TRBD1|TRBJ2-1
CASSQGGATGVNEQFF
TGTGCCAGCAGCCAAGGGGGAGCGACAGGGGTCAATGAGCAGTTCTTC
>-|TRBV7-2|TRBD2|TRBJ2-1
CASSLGTSGGARYNEQFF
TGTGCCAGCAGCTTAGGGACTAGCGGGGGGGCGAGATACAATGAGCAGTTCTTC
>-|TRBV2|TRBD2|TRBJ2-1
CASSVLRTSIHEQFF
TGTGCCAGCAGTGTTCTTCGGACTAGTATTCATGAGCAGTTCTTC
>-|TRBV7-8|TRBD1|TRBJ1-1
CASSLQPGQGFTEAFF
TGTGCCAGCAGCTTGCAACCGGGACAGGGATTCACTGAAGCTTTCTTT
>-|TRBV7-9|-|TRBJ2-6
CASSPRASGANVLTF
TGTGCCAGCAGCCCCAGGGCTTCAGGGGCCAACGTCCTGACTTTC
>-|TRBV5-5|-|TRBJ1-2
CASTLGQGASANYGYTF
TGTGCCAGCACCCTGGGTCAGGGTGCCTCCGCTAACTATGGCTACACCTTC
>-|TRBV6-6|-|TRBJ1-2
CASSYGRAYGYTF
TGTGCCAGCAGTTACGGCAGGGCGTATGGCTACACCTTC
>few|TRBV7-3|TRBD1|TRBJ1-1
CASSSSPGGGSGVGEAFF
TGTGCCAGCAGCTCAAGCCCAGGGGGCGGTTCTGGTGTTGGTGAAGCTTTCTTT
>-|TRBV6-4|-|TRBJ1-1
CASSDRVLTGTGTEAFF
TGTGCCAGCAGTGATCGCGTCCTTACAGGGACGGGCACTGAAGCTTTCTTT
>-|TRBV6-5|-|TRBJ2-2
CASIARGNTGELFF
TGTGCCAGCATTGCCAGGGGGAACACCGGGGAGCTGTTTTTT
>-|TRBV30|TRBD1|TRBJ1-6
CAWMGTGGSPLHF
TGTGCCTGGATGGGGACAGGGGGGTCACCCCTCCACTTT
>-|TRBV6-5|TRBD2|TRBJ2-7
CASRTGGGGYEQYF
TGTGCCAGCCGCACAGGAGGCGGGGGCTACGAGCAGTACTTC
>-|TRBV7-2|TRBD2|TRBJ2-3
CASSLARGGGSTDTQYF
TGTGCCAGCAGCTTAGCGCGGGGCGGGGGGAGCACAGATACGCAGTATTTT
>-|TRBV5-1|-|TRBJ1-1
CASSFAAGNTEAFF
TGCGCCAGCAGCTTTGCAGCGGGAAACACTGAAGCTTTCTTT
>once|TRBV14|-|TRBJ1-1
CASSQEWPNTEAFF
TGTGCCAGCAGCCAAGAATGGCCGAACACTGAAGCTTTCTTT
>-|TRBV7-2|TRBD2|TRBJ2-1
CASSKRLAGGSYNEQFF
TGTGCCAGCAGCAAACGCTTAGCGGGGGGCTCCTACAATGAGCAGTTCTTC